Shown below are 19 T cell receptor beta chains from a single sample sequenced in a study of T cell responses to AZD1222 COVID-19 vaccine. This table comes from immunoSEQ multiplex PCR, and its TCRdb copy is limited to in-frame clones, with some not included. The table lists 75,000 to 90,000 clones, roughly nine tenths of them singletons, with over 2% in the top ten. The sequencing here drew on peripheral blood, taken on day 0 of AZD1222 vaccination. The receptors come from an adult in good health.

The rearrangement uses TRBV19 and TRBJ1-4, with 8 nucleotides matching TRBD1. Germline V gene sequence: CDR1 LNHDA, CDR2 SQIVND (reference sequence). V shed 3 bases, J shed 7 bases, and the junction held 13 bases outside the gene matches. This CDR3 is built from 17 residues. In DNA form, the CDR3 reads TGTGCCAGTAGTATCCCCACGGGAACAGGGGGTCTTGAAAAACTGTTTTTT. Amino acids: CASSIPTGTGGLEKLFF.

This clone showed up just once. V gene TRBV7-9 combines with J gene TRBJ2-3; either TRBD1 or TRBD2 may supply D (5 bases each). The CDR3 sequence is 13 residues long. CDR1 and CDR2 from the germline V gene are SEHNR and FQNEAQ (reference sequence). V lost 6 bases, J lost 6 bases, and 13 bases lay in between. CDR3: CASSSRGADTQYF. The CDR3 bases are TGTGCCAGCAGTTCCCGGGGCGCGGATACGCAGTATTTT.

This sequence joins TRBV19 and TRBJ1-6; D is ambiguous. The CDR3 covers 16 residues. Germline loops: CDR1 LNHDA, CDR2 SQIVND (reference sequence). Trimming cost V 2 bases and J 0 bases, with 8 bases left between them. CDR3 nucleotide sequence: TGTGCCAGTAGTATATTCCGGAGCTCCTATAATTCACCCCTCCACTTT. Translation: CASSIFRSSYNSPLHF.

CDR3 nucleotides: TGTGCCAGCAGTTTATGGGGGTTGGAGGGAAACACCATATATTTT. It encodes CASSLWGLEGNTIYF. This chain connects TRBV28 to TRBJ1-3; D uncertain. Germline V gene lookup returns CDR1 MDHEN and CDR2 SYDVKM. This CDR3 is built from 15 residues. V was pared by 0 bases and J by 4 bases, with 10 bases between.

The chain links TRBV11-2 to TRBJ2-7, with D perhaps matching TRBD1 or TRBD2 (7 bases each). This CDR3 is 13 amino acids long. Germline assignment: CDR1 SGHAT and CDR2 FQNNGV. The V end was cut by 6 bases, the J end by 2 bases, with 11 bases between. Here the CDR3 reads CASRAGTAYEQYF. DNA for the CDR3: TGTGCCAGCAGAGCGGGGACAGCCTACGAGCAGTACTTC.

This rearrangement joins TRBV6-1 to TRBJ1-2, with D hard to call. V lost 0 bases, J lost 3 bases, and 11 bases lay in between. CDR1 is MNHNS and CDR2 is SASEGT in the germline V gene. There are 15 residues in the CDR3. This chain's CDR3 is CASSEALEWDYGYTF. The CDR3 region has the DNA TGTGCCAGCAGTGAAGCGTTAGAGTGGGACTATGGCTACACCTTC.

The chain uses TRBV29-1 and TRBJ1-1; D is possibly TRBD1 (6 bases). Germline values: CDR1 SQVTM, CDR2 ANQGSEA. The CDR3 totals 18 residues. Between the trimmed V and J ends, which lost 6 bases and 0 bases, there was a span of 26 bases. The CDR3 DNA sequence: TGCAGCGTGGGCCCCCGGGGGGGGACACCTAACATGAACACTGAAGCTTTCTTT. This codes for CSVGPRGGTPNMNTEAFF.

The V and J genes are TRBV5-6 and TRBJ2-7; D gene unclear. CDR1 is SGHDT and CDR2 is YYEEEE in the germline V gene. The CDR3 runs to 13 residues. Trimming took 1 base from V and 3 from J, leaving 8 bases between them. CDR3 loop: CASSLMMSYEQYF. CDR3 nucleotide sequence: TGTGCCAGCAGCTTGATGATGAGCTACGAGCAGTACTTC.

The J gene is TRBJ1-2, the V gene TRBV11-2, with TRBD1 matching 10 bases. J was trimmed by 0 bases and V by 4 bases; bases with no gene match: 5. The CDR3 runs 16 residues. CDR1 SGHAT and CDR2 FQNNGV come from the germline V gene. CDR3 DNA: TGTGCCAGCAGCTGGGGGACAGGGGCTACTAACTATGGCTACACCTTC. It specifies CASSWGTGATNYGYTF. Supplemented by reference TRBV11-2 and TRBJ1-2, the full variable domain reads EAGVAQSPRYKIIEKRQSVAFWCNPISGHATLYWYQQILGQGPKLLIQFQNNGVVDDSQLPKDRFSAERLKGVDSTLKIQPAKLEDSAVYLCASSWGTGATNYGYTFGSGTRLTVV.

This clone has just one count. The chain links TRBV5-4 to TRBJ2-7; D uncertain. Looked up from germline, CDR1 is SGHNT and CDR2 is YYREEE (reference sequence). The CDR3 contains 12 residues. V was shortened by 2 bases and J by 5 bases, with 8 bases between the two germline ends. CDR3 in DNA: TGTGCCAGCAGCTTTGGAACCCACGAGCAGTACTTC. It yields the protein CASSFGTHEQYF.

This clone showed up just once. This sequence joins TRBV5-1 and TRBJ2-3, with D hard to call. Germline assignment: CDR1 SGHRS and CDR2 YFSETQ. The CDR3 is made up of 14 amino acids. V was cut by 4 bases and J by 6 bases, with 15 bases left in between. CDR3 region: CASSRTELWDTQYF. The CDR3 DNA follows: TGCGCCAGCAGCAGAACCGAACTGTGGGATACGCAGTATTTT.

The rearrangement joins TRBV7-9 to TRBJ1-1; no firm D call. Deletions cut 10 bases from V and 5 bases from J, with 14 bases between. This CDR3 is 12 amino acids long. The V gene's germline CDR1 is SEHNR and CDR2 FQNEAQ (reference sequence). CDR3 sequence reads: CATEGRGTEAFF. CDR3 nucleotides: TGTGCCACCGAAGGGCGAGGGACTGAAGCTTTCTTT.

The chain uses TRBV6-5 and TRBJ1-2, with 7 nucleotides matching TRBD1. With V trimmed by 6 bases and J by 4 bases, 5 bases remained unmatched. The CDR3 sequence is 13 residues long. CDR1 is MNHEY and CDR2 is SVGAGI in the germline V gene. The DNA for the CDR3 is TGTGCCAGCAGGGGACAGAGAGGCTATGGCTACACCTTC. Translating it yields CASRGQRGYGYTF.

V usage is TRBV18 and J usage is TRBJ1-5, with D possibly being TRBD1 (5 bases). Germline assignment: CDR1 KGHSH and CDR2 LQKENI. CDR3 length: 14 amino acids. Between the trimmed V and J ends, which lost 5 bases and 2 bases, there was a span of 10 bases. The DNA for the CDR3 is TGTGCCAGCTCAGCGGAAGGGGGCAATCAGCCCCAGCATTTT. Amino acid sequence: CASSAEGGNQPQHF. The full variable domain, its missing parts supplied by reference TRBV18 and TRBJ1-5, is NAGVMQNPRHLVRRRGQEARLRCSPMKGHSHVYWYRQLPEEGLKFMVYLQKENIIDESGMPKERFSAEFPKEGPSILRIQQVVRGDSAAYFCASSAEGGNQPQHFGDGTRLSIL.

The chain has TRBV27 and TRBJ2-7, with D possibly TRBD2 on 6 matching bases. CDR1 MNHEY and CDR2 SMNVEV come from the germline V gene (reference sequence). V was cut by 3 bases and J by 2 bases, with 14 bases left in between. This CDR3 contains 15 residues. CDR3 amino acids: CASSFRRGGPYEQYF. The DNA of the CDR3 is TGTGCCAGCAGTTTCAGGCGGGGAGGACCCTACGAGCAGTACTTC.

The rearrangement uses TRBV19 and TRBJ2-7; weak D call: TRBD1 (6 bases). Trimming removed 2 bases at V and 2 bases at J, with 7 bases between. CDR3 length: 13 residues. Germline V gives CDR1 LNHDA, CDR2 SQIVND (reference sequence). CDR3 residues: CASSIPGAYEQYF. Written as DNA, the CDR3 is TGTGCCAGTAGTATACCAGGGGCCTACGAGCAGTACTTC.

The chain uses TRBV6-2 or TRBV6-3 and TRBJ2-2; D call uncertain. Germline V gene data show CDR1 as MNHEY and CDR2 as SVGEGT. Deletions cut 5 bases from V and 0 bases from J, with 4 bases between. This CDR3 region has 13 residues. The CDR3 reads CASSASNTGELFF. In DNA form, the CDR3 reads TGTGCCAGCAGTGCGTCGAACACCGGGGAGCTGTTTTTT.

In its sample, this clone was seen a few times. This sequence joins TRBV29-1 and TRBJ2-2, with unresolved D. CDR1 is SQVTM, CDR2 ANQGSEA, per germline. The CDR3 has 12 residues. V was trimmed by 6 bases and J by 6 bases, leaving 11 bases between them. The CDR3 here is CSVDDNSGELFF. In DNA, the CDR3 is TGCAGCGTCGACGACAATTCCGGGGAGCTGTTTTTT.

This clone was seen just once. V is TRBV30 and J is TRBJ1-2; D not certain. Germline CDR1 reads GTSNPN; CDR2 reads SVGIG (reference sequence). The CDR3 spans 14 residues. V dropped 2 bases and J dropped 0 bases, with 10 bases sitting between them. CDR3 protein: CAWSLFTANYGYTF. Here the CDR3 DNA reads TGTGCCTGGAGTCTTTTTACAGCTAACTATGGCTACACCTTC.